What follows is one T cell receptor beta chain and its context. What this receptor recognizes is not known. No qualities accompany the bases; no much larger clone lies one base away. The CDR3 runs 14 amino acids, cysteine and phenylalanine included. CDR3 DNA only is kept here, 42 bases in frame from base 1. The junction carries 19 bases between V and J, which are trimmed by 8 bases and 8 bases respectively. The germline V gene (reference sequence) supplies CDR1 LNHDA and CDR2 SQIVND. The immunoSEQ Assay was the method used to sequence TCRbeta CDR3 regions. After extraction, genomic DNA underwent amplification by bias-controlled multiplex PCR, followed by high-throughput sequencing. The original methods were these. To quantify the absolute abundance of every unique TCRbeta CDR3 region, sequences were collapsed and filtered. T cell fraction was estimated by normalizing TCRbeta template counts to usable DNA, with usable DNA measured through amplification of reference genes found in all nucleated cells. Repertoire TCRs were annotated as SARS-CoV-2-specific by exact matching of V gene, CDR3 amino acid sequence and J gene to a known reactive TCR set. The reference SARS-CoV-2 TCR set was derived from MIRA and filtered for enrichment in COVID-19-positive ImmuneCODE repertoires, a step that removed public or cross-reactive TCRs. Based on the MIRA antigens, annotated TCRs were further analysed at the level of specific ORF or position within ORF. Breadth was defined as the number of annotated unique rearrangements divided by the total number of unique productive rearrangements, and depth was defined as the summed frequency of the annotated unique rearrangements. Two-sided Wilcoxon rank-sum tests were used to compare TCR breadth between groups. Sourced from immuneACCESS, this table was stored by TCRdb with only in-frame sequences that have V and J called. A share of the clones is absent; for the studies checked, an unresolved V gene accounts for under half, and the remainder has no known explanation. The DNA gave D and trimming, while V, J and clone size come from that table. In all, the sample holds about 680,000 clones, and approximately 88% of those were seen once. The ten largest clones capture nearly 1.5% of the sample.

The data belong to a study of Ad26.COV2.S vaccination and SARS-CoV-2 variants (dated by TCRdb to 2020 to 2022). As for the study more broadly: Donors in the vaccine arm were drawn from COV1001, a multicentre, randomized, double-blind, placebo-controlled phase I-IIa trial testing Ad26.COV2.S in healthy adults. A total of 32 samples were included in the TCR-sequenced set, comprising roughly 19 Ad26.COV2.S vaccine recipients, 5 placebo recipients and 8 SARS-CoV-2 convalescent individuals. Ad26.COV2.S was administered intramuscularly at 5 x 10^10 or 1 x 10^11 viral particles, either as a single shot or as two shots given 56 days apart. Participants in the trial were split at random into five groups of five each, receiving low-dose or high-dose Ad26.COV2.S once or twice, or else placebo on both occasions. TCRbeta repertoire sequencing served as the tool for gauging how specific and how broad the SARS-CoV-2-reactive T cell receptors were following Ad26.COV2.S vaccination. Blinding of investigators to trial group allocation was maintained during experiments and outcome assessment. What the research found in general, with its limitations: Substantial breadth of spike-specific CD8+ and CD4+ T cell responses was reported after vaccination. The study was not powered to compare responses between vaccine doses or regimens. Non-spike TCR breadth was comparable between vaccine and placebo recipients, consistent with the vaccine containing only spike. Spike-specific TCR breadth was higher in Ad26.COV2.S recipients than in placebo recipients (P = 0.0014). According to the authors, total T cell responses may have been underestimated by the TCR breadth and depth analyses.

The treatment or condition label, as the study defines it: 15 to 20 received Ad26.COV2.S at low or high dose, single or two shots; roughly five received placebo; per-sample allocation not given. Repertoires of vaccine and placebo recipients were sequenced from samples taken on day 63 after the first injection. Between 29 July and 7 August 2020, Cohort 1b enrolled about 27 adults aged 18-55 years at one site in Boston, USA. Ad26.COV2.S consisted of a replication-incompetent adenovirus type 26 vector by which a prefusion-stabilized SARS-CoV-2 spike protein from the original Wuhan strain was expressed.

This specimen consisted of peripheral blood, obtained in a trial of Ad26.COV2.S vaccine versus placebo. The clonotype originates from a person between 18 and 65 years old who received the Ad26.COV2.S COVID-19 vaccine or a placebo. The chain is encoded by TRBV19 joined to TRBJ2-1, with a tentative D gene TRBD2 over 8 matching bases. Here the CDR3 is given as CASQGVAGNYEQFF. The sequence in DNA is TGTGCCAGTCAGGGGGTAGCGGGGAACTATGAGCAGTTCTTC.